This TCR beta chain stems from a study of blood T cell repertoires in COVID-19. About the study: Both acute and convalescent COVID-19 samples were obtained from the United States, Italy and Spain. From T cells, B-cell-depleted T cells, or PBMCs came the material, which was cDNA or gDNA.

Germline V lookup: CDR1 MNHNY, CDR2 SVGAGI (reference sequence). V was shortened by 5 bases and J by 2 bases, with 12 bases between the two germline ends. The CDR3 extends over 14 amino acids. As originally analysed: Nucleated cell number was recorded as an estimate derived from reference gene primer amplification. The method was immunoSEQ multiplex PCR; TCRdb's version includes in-frame clones alone and lacks a portion of them. D and trimming were read from the DNA, whereas the V and J calls and clone size are those reported in that table. The sample shows over 55,000 clones, around nine tenths of them seen only once.

The sequence came from a woman at least 80 years old with acute or convalescent COVID-19. The rearrangement uses TRBV6-6 and TRBJ1-2; weak D call: TRBD1 (6 bases). What was sequenced was peripheral blood. The CDR3 nucleotides are TGTGCCAGCAGTCAACGACAGGCCAACTATGGCTACACCTTC. It translates to CASSQRQANYGYTF.